The 13 T cell receptor beta chains in this list originate from one sample, sequenced in a study of cytomegalovirus exposure and HLA in healthy donors. PCR involved 60 Vbeta and 13 Jbeta primers. Repertoires were generated with immunoSEQ multiplex PCR, while TCRdb's copy carries only in-frame clones and drops some. The repertoire holds 75,000 to 90,000 clones, with 10% as singletons. Input material: PBMCs. These receptors were collected from a man aged 55 to 70 in good health and CMV-seropositive.

J is TRBJ2-3 and V is TRBV15, with 9 bases that match TRBD1. CDR3 length: 16 amino acids. Germline V gives CDR1 LNHNV, CDR2 YYDKDF (reference sequence). V trimming: 5 bases; J trimming: 2 bases; junction bases outside the gene matches: 8. CDR3 nucleotide sequence: TGTGCCACCAGCGAGAAACAGGGGGCTTACACAGATACGCAGTATTTT. Its protein product is CATSEKQGAYTDTQYF.

This sequence joins TRBV18 and TRBJ1-1; a possible D gene is TRBD1 (5 bases). CDR3 size: 15 residues. The V and J ends lost 5 bases and 2 bases respectively, with 15 bases between them. Germline loops: CDR1 KGHSH, CDR2 LQKENI. CDR3 in amino acids: CASSSFGGFNTEAFF. CDR3 nucleotides: TGTGCCAGCTCATCCTTCGGGGGTTTTAACACTGAAGCTTTCTTT. Together with reference TRBV18 and TRBJ1-1, the CDR3 gives the full variable domain: NAGVMQNPRHLVRRRGQEARLRCSPMKGHSHVYWYRQLPEEGLKFMVYLQKENIIDESGMPKERFSAEFPKEGPSILRIQQVVRGDSAAYFCASSSFGGFNTEAFFGQGTRLTVV.

This chain links TRBV6-1 with TRBJ2-4; 10 bases fit TRBD2. V was pared by 6 bases and J by 6 bases, with 2 bases of the junction left unmatched. Germline V CDR1 and CDR2: MNHNS, SASEGT. There are 13 residues in the CDR3. CDR3 region: CASRPSGGNIQYF. Here the CDR3 DNA reads TGTGCCAGCAGGCCTAGCGGGGGAAACATTCAGTACTTC.

The chain carries TRBV29-1 and TRBJ2-7, with TRBD2 matching 8 bases. The V segment lost 7 bases and the J segment 6 bases; nucleotides outside the gene matches: 5. The CDR3 runs 11 residues. Germline V gene data show CDR1 as SQVTM and CDR2 as ANQGSEA. CDR3 sequence (DNA): TGCAGCGCGTTTCGGGGGGGCGAGCAGTACTTC. The encoded protein is CSAFRGGEQYF.

The rearrangement joins TRBV7-9 to TRBJ2-3; 9 nucleotides line up with TRBD1. There are 16 residues in the CDR3. The germline gives CDR1 SEHNR, CDR2 FQNEAQ (reference sequence). V lost 5 bases to trimming and J lost 0 bases; unmatched junction nucleotides: 6. The CDR3 nucleotides are TGTGCCAGCAGCCATAGGACAGGGGCGAGCACAGATACGCAGTATTTT. It translates to CASSHRTGASTDTQYF.

This clone is a singleton in its sample. The V gene is TRBV19, the J gene TRBJ1-5, with TRBD1 matching over 10 bases. The CDR3 length is 15 residues. Germline CDR1 LNHDA, CDR2 SQIVND (reference sequence). V trimming: 7 bases; J trimming: 4 bases; junction bases outside the gene matches: 7. The CDR3, as DNA: TGTGCCAGTATCCATGGACAGGGGGATAATCAGCCCCAGCATTTT. Protein: CASIHGQGDNQPQHF. The complete variable domain, with remaining parts taken from reference TRBV19 and TRBJ1-5, reads DGGITQSPKYLFRKEGQNVTLSCEQNLNHDAMYWYRQDPGQGLRLIYYSQIVNDFQKGDIAEGYSVSREKKESFPLTVTSAQKNPTAFYLCASIHGQGDNQPQHFGDGTRLSIL.

CDR3 amino acids: CSVDGLAETPNEQYF. DNA of the CDR3: TGCAGCGTCGACGGACTAGCGGAAACCCCCAACGAGCAGTACTTC. This chain joins TRBV29-1 and TRBJ2-7, with 10 bases matching TRBD2. V shed 6 bases, J shed 5 bases, and the junction held 13 bases outside the gene matches. CDR3 length: 15 amino acids. Per the germline V gene, CDR1 is SQVTM and CDR2 is ANQGSEA.

V is TRBV28 and J is TRBJ2-3; weak D call: TRBD2 (6 bases). The ends were cut back, 7 bases at V and 2 bases at J, with 13 bases in the middle. The CDR3 has 14 residues. Per the germline V gene, CDR1 is MDHEN and CDR2 is SYDVKM. The CDR3 DNA sequence: TGTGCCAGCACTTCAGCGGGTTACACAGATACGCAGTATTTT. Its protein is CASTSAGYTDTQYF. Together with reference TRBV28 and TRBJ2-3, the CDR3 gives the full variable domain: DVKVTQSSRYLVKRTGEKVFLECVQDMDHENMFWYRQDPGLGLRLIYFSYDVKMKEKGDIPEGYSVSREKKERFSLILESASTNQTSMYLCASTSAGYTDTQYFGPGTRLTVL.

The chain uses TRBV10-3 and TRBJ2-5, with D possibly being TRBD1 (5 bases). V lost 10 bases, J lost 2 bases, and 17 bases lay in between. CDR3 length equals 14 residues. Germline V lookup: CDR1 ENHRY, CDR2 SYGVKD. DNA for the CDR3: TGTGCCACACTCCCAGGGCCCCTTCAAGAGACCCAGTACTTC. This codes for CATLPGPLQETQYF.

This clone was picked up a small number of times. The V call is TRBV5-4, the J call TRBJ2-1; 7 bases align to TRBD2. This CDR3 contains 16 residues. CDR1 SGHNT and CDR2 YYREEE come from the germline V gene (reference sequence). The V gene end was trimmed by 1 base and the J gene end by 4 bases; junction bases not matched to a gene: 8. CDR3 amino acids: CASSLSGASVYNEQFF. The CDR3 DNA reads TGTGCCAGCAGCTTGAGCGGGGCTAGCGTTTACAATGAGCAGTTCTTC.

This rearrangement joins TRBV7-3 to TRBJ2-5, with 7 bases identical to TRBD2. From germline, CDR1 is SGHTA and CDR2 FQGTGA. After removal of 0 bases from V and 1 base from J, the junction contained 5 bases not matched to a gene. CDR3 size: 16 residues. The CDR3 DNA follows: TGTGCCAGCAGCTTAACGCCTAGCGGTATCCAAGAGACCCAGTACTTC. Its translation: CASSLTPSGIQETQYF.

This chain links TRBV30 with TRBJ1-5; 9 nucleotides agree with TRBD1. The CDR3 runs to 14 residues. V dropped 1 base and J dropped 2; count of bases not matched to a gene: 0. In germline, CDR1 is GTSNPN, CDR2 SVGIG (reference sequence). As DNA, the CDR3 is TGTGCCTGGAGTGGGACAGGGGGCAATCAGCCCCAGCATTTT. Encoded protein: CAWSGTGGNQPQHF.

This clone has a handful of counts. The chain employs TRBV5-4 and TRBJ1-2; TRBD1 is a possible D gene (5 bases). The germline V gene encodes CDR1 SGHNT and CDR2 YYREEE (reference sequence). The CDR3 consists of 14 residues. V was shortened by 4 bases and J by 4 bases, with 14 bases between the two germline ends. The CDR3 coding sequence is TGTGCCAGCAGCCGGACGGGGGTAGGCTATGGCTACACCTTC. Encoded protein: CASSRTGVGYGYTF.